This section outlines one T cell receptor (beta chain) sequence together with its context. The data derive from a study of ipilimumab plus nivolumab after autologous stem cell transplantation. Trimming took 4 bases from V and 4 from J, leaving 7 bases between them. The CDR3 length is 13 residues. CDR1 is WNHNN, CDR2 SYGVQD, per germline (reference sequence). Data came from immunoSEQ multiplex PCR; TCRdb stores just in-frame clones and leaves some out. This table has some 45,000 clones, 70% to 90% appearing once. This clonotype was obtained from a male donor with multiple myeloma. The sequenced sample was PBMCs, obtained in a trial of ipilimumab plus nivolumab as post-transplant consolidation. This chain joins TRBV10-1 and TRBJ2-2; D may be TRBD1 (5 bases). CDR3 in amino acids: CASSATVTGELFF. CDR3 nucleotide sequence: TGCGCCAGCAGTGCGACAGTCACCGGGGAGCTGTTTTTT.